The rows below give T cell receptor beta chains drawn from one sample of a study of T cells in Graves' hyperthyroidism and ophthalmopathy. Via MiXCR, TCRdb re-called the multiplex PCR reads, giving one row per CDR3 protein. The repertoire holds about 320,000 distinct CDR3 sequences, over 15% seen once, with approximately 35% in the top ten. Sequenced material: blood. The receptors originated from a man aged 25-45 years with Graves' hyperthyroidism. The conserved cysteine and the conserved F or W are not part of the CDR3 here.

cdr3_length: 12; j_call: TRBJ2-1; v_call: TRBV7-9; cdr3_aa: ASLDSPGDNEQF
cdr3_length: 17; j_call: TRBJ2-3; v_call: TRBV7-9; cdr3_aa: ASSPPRNGQKKDTDTQY
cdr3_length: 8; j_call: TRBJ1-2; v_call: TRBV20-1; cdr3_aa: SAYNYGYT
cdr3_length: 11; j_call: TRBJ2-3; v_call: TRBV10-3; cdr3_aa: AISGGSPDTQY
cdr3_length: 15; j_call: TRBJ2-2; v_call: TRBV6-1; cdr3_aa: ATVPPLLGQNTGELF
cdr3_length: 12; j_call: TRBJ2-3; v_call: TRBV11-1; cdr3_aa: ASSSRNEWDTQY
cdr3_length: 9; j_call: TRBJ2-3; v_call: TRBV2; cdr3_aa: ASSGWDTQY
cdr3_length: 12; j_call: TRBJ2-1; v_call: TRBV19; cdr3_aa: ASSIGGTGNEQF
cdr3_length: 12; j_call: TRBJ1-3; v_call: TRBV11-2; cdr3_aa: ASSSIRGGNTIY
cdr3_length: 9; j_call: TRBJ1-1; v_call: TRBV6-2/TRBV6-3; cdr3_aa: ASGANTEAF
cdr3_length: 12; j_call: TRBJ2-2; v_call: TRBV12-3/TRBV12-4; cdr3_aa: ASMEGRKTGELF
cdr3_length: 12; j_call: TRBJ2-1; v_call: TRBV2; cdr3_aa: ASRSSVESNEQF
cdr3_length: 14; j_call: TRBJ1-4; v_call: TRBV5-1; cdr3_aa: ASSLGFRGTNEKLF
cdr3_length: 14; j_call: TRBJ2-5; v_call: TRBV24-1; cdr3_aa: ATSDALAGVRETQY
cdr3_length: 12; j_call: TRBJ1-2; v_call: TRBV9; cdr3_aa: ASSVSGVNYGYT
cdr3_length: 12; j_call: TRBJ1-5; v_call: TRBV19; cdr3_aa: ASSMVSRNQPQH
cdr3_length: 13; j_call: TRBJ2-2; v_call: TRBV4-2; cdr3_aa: ASSRRGGDTGELF
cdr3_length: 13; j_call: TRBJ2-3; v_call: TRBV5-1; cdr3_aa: ATSTGWRSTDTQY
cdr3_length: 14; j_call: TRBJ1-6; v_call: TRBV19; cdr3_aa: ASSIGSGSYNSPLH
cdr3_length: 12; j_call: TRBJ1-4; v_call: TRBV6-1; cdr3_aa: ASTNGGADEKLF
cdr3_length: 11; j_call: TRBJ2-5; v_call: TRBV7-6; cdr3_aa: ASSSGPKETQY
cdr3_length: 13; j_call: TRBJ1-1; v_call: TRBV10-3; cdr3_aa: ASLGQGAKDTEAF
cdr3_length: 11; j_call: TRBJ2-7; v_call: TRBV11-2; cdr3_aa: ASSLANRREQY
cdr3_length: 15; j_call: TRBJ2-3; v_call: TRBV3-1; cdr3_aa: ASSQEVSGTSPDTQY
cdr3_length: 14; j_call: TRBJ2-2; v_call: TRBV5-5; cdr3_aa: ASSAWGGRLSGELF
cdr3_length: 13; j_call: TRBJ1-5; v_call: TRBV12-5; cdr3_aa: ASGLDRTGSQPQH
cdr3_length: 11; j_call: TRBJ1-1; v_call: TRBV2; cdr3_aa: ASYRVGDFEAF
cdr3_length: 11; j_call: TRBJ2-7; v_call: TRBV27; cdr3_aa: ASSLRQTYEQY
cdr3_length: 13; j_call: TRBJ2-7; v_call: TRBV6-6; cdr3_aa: ASSYLADRVHEQY
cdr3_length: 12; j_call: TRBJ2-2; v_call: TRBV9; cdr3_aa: ATGQGANTGELF
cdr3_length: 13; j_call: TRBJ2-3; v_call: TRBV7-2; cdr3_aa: ASSLGPGRSDTQY
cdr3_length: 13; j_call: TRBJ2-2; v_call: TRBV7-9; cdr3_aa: ASSPWVAGAGELF
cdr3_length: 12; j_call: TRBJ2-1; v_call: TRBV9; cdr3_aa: ASSDRPGNNEQS
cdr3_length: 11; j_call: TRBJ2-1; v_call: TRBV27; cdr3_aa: ASRLEQDNEQF
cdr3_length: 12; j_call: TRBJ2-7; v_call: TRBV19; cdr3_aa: ASSTSAAAYEQY
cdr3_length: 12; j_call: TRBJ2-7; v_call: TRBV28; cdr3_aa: ASRFPGGPGEQY
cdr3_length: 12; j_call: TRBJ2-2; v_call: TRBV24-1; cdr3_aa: ATSDFVGVGELF
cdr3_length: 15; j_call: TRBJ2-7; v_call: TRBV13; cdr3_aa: ASSLGRVDTAGNEQY
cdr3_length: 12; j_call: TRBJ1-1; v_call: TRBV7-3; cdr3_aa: ASSLTFNSPEAF
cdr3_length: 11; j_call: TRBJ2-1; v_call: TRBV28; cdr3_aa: AIGQSSYNEQF
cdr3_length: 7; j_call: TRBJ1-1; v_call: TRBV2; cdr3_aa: ASREEAF
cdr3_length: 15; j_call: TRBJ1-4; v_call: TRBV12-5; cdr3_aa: ASGSSRAPATNEKLF
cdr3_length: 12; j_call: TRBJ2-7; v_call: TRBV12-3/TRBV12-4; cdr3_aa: ASSPRQGADEQY
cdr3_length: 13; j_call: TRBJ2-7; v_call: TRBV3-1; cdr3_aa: ASSLLTSGIGEQY
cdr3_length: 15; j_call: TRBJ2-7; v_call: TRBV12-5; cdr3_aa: ASGLAVTLDRPYEQY
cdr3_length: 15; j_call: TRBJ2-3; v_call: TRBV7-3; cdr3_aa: ASSLRAGGPYTDTQY
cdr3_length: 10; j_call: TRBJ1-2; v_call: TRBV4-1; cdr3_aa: ASTEGGYGYT
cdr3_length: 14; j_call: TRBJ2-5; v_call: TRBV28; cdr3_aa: ASSLKLAGGGETQY
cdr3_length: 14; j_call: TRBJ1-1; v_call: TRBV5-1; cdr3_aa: ASSLAAGARNTEAS
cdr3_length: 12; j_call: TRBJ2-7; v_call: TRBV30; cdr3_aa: AWSLTIGDSEQY
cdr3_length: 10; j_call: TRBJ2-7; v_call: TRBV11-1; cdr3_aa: ASSWDSYEQY
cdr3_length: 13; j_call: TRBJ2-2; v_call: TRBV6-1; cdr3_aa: ASSQSGPNTGELF
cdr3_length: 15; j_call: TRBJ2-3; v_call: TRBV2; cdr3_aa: ASSGVLAGVATDTQY
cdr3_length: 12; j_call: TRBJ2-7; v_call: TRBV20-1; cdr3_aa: SARDQGTLYEQY